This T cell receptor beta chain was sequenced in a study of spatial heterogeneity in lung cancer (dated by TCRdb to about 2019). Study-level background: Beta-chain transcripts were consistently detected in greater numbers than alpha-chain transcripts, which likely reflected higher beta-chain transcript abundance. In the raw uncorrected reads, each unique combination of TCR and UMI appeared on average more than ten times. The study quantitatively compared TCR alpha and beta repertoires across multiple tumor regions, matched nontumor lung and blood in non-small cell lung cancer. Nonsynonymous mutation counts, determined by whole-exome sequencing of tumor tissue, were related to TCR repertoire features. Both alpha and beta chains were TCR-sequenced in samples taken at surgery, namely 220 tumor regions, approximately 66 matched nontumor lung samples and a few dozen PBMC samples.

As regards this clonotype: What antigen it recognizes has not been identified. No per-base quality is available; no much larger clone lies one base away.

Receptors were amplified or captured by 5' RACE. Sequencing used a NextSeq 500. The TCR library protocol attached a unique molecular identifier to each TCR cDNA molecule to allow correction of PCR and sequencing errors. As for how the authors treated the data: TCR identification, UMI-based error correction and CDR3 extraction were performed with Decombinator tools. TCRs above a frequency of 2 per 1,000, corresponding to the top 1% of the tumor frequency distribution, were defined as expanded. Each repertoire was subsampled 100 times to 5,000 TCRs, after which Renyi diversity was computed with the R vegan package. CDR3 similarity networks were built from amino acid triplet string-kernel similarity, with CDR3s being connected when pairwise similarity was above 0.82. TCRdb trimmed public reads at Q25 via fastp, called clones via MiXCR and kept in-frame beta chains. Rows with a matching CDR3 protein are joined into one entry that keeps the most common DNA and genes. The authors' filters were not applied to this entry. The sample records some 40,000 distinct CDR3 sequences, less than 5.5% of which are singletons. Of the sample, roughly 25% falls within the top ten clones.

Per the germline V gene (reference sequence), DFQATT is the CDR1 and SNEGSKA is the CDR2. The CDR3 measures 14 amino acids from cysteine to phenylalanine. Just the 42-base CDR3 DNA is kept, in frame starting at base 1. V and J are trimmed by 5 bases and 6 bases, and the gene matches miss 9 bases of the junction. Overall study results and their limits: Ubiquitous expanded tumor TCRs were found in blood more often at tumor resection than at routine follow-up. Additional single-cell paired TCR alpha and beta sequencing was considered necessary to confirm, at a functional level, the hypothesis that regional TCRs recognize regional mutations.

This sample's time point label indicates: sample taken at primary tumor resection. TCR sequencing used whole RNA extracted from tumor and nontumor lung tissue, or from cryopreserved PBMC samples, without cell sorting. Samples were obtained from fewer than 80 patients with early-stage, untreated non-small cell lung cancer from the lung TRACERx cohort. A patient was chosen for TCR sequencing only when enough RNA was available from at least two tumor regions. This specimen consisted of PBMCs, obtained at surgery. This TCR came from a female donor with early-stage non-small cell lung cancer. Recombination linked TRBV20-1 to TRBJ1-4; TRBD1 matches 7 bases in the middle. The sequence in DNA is TGCAGTGCTCCACGGACAGGAGGCCATGAAAAACTGTTTTTT. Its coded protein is CSAPRTGGHEKLFF.